This TCR beta chain stems from a study of long-term antiretroviral therapy in people with HIV. V gave up 3 bases and J gave up 4 bases, with 13 bases separating them. This CDR3 spans 14 amino acids. CDR1 and CDR2 (germline): SGHRS, YFSETQ. Remarks on this clone: Its cognate antigen is unknown.

Findings of the study overall: Regardless of time point, clones expanded before ART dominated the repertoire. Information on adherence, resistance and therapy changes was unavailable.

Amounts of roughly 0.9-10 million cryopreserved PBMC were held in the samples before DNA extraction. Researchers report immunoSEQ v3.0 was run at survey level. TCRdb's copy holds only in-frame clones and misses some; the assay was immunoSEQ multiplex PCR. The sample shows 40,000 to 50,000 clones, roughly 93% of them seen only once. The chain has TRBV5-1 and TRBJ1-1, with a tentative D call TRBD1 (5 bases). This specimen consisted of unsorted PBMCs, obtained around 9.2 years after starting antiretroviral therapy. This receptor was taken from a man younger than 45 with HIV. CDR3 loop: CASSSTEGITEAFF. For the CDR3, the DNA is TGCGCCAGCAGCTCGACCGAGGGGATCACTGAAGCTTTCTTT.